The clone carrying this T cell receptor beta chain was detected only once. CDR1 and CDR2 (germline): SGHTA, FQGNSA. The CDR3 has 14 residues. The junction had 6 bases not matched to a gene; V was cut back by 5 bases and J by 9 bases. The repertoire was sequenced with immunoSEQ multiplex PCR; TCRdb's copy has only in-frame clones and lacks some. The profile shows approximately 150,000 clones, roughly 87% of them singletons. This entry belongs to a study of blood T cell repertoires in COVID-19. Overall study: COVID-19 samples, acute and convalescent, were from the United States, Italy and Spain. From T cells, B-cell-depleted T cells, or PBMCs came the material, which was cDNA or gDNA.

The sequence was obtained from a man in his 70s with acute or convalescent COVID-19. The specimen was peripheral blood. The J gene is TRBJ2-4, the V gene TRBV7-2; 11 bases fit TRBD1. CDR3 in DNA: TGTGCCAGCAGCGCGGGGACAGGGGGAGGCATTCAGTACTTC. It yields the protein CASSAGTGGGIQYF.